Listed here are 25 T cell receptor beta chains from one sample, sequenced in a study of control samples from healthy donors and cancer patients. Only in-frame clones appear in the TCRdb table, and some are missing; sequencing was by immunoSEQ multiplex PCR. There are some 94,000 clones in the sample; more than 85% occur only once, and roughly 1.2% lies in the top ten. The specimen was blood. The receptor set was obtained from a woman in her forties or fifties in good health.

The chain has TRBV6-5 and TRBJ2-2; 7 positions agree with TRBD2. The CDR3 is 12 amino acids. The V gene's germline CDR1 is MNHEY and CDR2 SVGAGI. CDR3: CGVGGDTGELFF. CDR3 coding DNA: TGTGGGGTGGGAGGGGACACCGGGGAGCTGTTTTTT.

The V gene is TRBV7-9, the J gene TRBJ2-7; 7 bases are a match to TRBD1. The CDR3 consists of 13 residues. V lost 3 bases to trimming and J lost 6 bases; unmatched junction nucleotides: 5. Germline CDR1 SEHNR, CDR2 FQNEAQ (reference sequence). DNA for the CDR3: TGTGCCAGCAGCTTTCCTCCAGGGGGCGAGCAGTACTTC. It yields the protein CASSFPPGGEQYF.

This clone appeared a few times. V is TRBV28 and J is TRBJ1-5; 7 bases are a match to TRBD1. Germline lookup yields CDR1 MDHEN and CDR2 SYDVKM. The ends lost 5 bases at V and 7 bases at J; junction bases unmatched: 17. The CDR3 totals 17 residues. CDR3 DNA: TGTGCCAGCAGTACCCCCGTCGGAGGGGGCGGGGAACAGCCCCAGCATTTT. Translation gives CASSTPVGGGGEQPQHF.

This chain links TRBV4-2 with TRBJ1-4; tentative D call: TRBD1 (5 bases). Germline values: CDR1 LGHNA, CDR2 YNFKEQ. The CDR3 covers 15 residues. Trimming removed 0 bases at V and 6 bases at J, with 11 bases between. The CDR3 sequence: CASSQDWQGHEKLFF. In DNA form, the CDR3 reads TGTGCCAGCAGCCAAGATTGGCAGGGCCATGAAAAACTGTTTTTT.

This chain links TRBV7-9 with TRBJ2-3; D perhaps matches TRBD2 (5 bases). Per the germline V gene, CDR1 is SEHNR and CDR2 is FQNEAQ (reference sequence). V was cut by 0 bases and J by 0 bases, with 10 bases left in between. This CDR3 has 16 amino acids. The CDR3 spells CASSLAPRTSTDTQYF. CDR3 nucleotide sequence: TGTGCCAGCAGCTTAGCTCCCCGGACTAGCACAGATACGCAGTATTTT. Drawing the rest from reference TRBV7-9 and TRBJ2-3, the complete variable domain is DTGVSQNPRHKITKRGQNVTFRCDPISEHNRLYWYRQTLGQGPEFLTYFQNEAQLEKSRLLSDRFSAERPKGSFSTLEIQRTEQGDSAMYLCASSLAPRTSTDTQYFGPGTRLTVL.

The V call is TRBV7-8, the J call TRBJ2-1, with D perhaps TRBD1 (6 bases). The V gene's germline CDR1 is SGHVS and CDR2 FQNEAQ. V was pared by 5 bases and J by 5 bases, with 19 bases between. This CDR3 has 16 residues. The CDR3 here is CASSENRDKAHNEQFF. CDR3 in DNA: TGTGCCAGCAGCGAGAACCGGGACAAGGCCCACAATGAGCAGTTCTTC. The full variable domain, rest sourced from reference TRBV7-8 and TRBJ2-1, is GAGVSQSPRYKVAKRGQDVALRCDPISGHVSLFWYQQALGQGPEFLTYFQNEAQLDKSGLPSDRFFAERPEGSVSTLKIQRTQQEDSAVYLCASSENRDKAHNEQFFGPGTRLTVL.

The chain carries TRBV28 and TRBJ2-2, with 16 positions matching TRBD2. The CDR3 loop spans 16 amino acids. CDR1 and CDR2 from the germline V gene are MDHEN and SYDVKM. After removal of 8 bases from V and 4 bases from J, the junction contained 4 bases not matched to a gene. The CDR3 is CASGGTSGRGTGELFF. For the CDR3, the DNA is TGTGCCAGCGGGGGGACTAGCGGGAGGGGCACCGGGGAGCTGTTTTTT.

V gene TRBV6-5 combines with J gene TRBJ1-5; D remains unclear. V was cut by 8 bases and J by 4 bases, with 9 bases left in between. The CDR3 loop spans 12 amino acids. In germline, CDR1 is MNHEY, CDR2 SVGAGI. The CDR3 coding sequence is TGTGCCAGCCAGCGGCCTAATCAGCCCCAGCATTTT. This encodes CASQRPNQPQHF.

The rearrangement joins TRBV7-2 to TRBJ1-3; D might be TRBD1 (6 bases). The V gene's germline CDR1 is SGHTA and CDR2 FQGNSA. CDR3 length: 17 amino acids. Trimming removed 1 base at V and 1 base at J, with 14 bases between. As DNA, the CDR3 is TGTGCCAGCAGCTTAGGCCACGGGGGCTATTCTGGAAACACCATATATTTT. Translating gives CASSLGHGGYSGNTIYF.

CDR3: CASSQELRGQETQYF. The CDR3 DNA follows: TGCGCCAGCAGCCAAGAGTTGAGGGGGCAAGAGACCCAGTACTTC. The chain employs TRBV4-1 and TRBJ2-5, with D possibly being TRBD1 (6 bases). Trimming removed 0 bases from V and 2 bases from J, with 10 bases in between. CDR3 length equals 15 residues. Germline values: CDR1 MGHRA, CDR2 YSYEKL.

The chain is built from TRBV7-3 and TRBJ2-2; the D gene is possibly TRBD1 (5 bases). The CDR3 runs 16 residues. Germline-derived CDR1 and CDR2 are SGHTA and FQGTGA. Trimming removed 6 bases from V and 0 bases from J, with 14 bases in between. CDR3 region: CASSSQGVTNTGELFF. DNA for the CDR3: TGTGCCAGCAGTTCACAAGGGGTAACGAACACCGGGGAGCTGTTTTTT.

The chain employs TRBV29-1 and TRBJ2-2; TRBD1 matches at 10 bases. V shed 7 bases, J shed 6 bases, and the junction held 8 bases outside the gene matches. Looked up from germline, CDR1 is SQVTM and CDR2 is ANQGSEA. The length of the CDR3 is 14 residues. The CDR3 coding sequence is TGCAGCGCACGAAGACAGGGGGCGGCCGGGGAGCTGTTTTTT. Amino acid sequence: CSARRQGAAGELFF.

The CDR3 nucleotides are TGTGCCAGCTTCGATGACCGAGGGCCCCTAACTGGAAACACCATATATTTT. Translated, it gives CASFDDRGPLTGNTIYF. The rearrangement links TRBV28 to TRBJ1-3, with D uncertain. CDR1 MDHEN and CDR2 SYDVKM come from the germline V gene. V was cut by 8 bases and J by 2 bases, with 22 bases left in between. The CDR3 sequence is 17 residues long. The full variable domain, in which reference TRBV28 and TRBJ1-3 provide the parts outside the CDR3, is DVKVTQSSRYLVKRTGEKVFLECVQDMDHENMFWYRQDPGLGLRLIYFSYDVKMKEKGDIPEGYSVSREKKERFSLILESASTNQTSMYLCASFDDRGPLTGNTIYFGEGSWLTVV.

The chain uses TRBV12-3 or TRBV12-4 and TRBJ1-2; D ambiguous. CDR3 length: 12 amino acids. V was shortened by 4 bases and J by 7 bases, with 10 bases between the two germline ends. The CDR3: CASSSTRGGYTF. The CDR3 DNA follows: TGTGCCAGCAGTTCGACAAGAGGTGGCTACACCTTC.

V is TRBV7-2 and J is TRBJ2-7; D may be TRBD2 (7 bases). Looked up from germline, CDR1 is SGHTA and CDR2 is FQGNSA. The CDR3 is 17 residues long. Trimming stripped 1 base from V and 0 bases from J, with 16 bases between. The CDR3 DNA reads as TGTGCCAGCAGCTTAGGCGGCGGGGGCGGATCCTCCTACGAGCAGTACTTC. Amino acids: CASSLGGGGGSSYEQYF.

The V call is TRBV10-3, the J call TRBJ1-4, with D tentatively TRBD1 (5 bases). There are 15 residues in the CDR3. The V end lost 3 bases, the J end lost 0 bases, and 8 bases lay between the germline ends. CDR1 and CDR2 from the germline V gene are ENHRY and SYGVKD. For the CDR3, the DNA is TGTGCCATCAGTGATCCGGGGGCAACTAATGAAAAACTGTTTTTT. Translating gives CAISDPGATNEKLFF.

The V gene is TRBV11-1, the J gene TRBJ1-1; 10 bases fit TRBD1. Germline V lookup: CDR1 SGHAT, CDR2 FQDESV (reference sequence). V dropped 5 bases and J dropped 5; count of bases not matched to a gene: 5. This CDR3 has 14 residues. CDR3 residues: CASSRDRGSTEAFF. The CDR3 DNA reads TGTGCCAGCAGCCGGGACAGGGGATCAACTGAAGCTTTCTTT.

The J gene is TRBJ2-1, the V gene TRBV2, with D maybe TRBD1 (6 bases). The CDR3 runs to 14 residues. V was clipped by 5 bases and J by 7 bases, with 15 bases between them. Germline CDR1 and CDR2: SNHLY and FYNNEI. The CDR3 DNA follows: TGTGCCAGCAGTAATACAGGGTTGGGGAATGAGCAGTTCTTC. It is translated as CASSNTGLGNEQFF.

The CDR3 spells CASSQQGGTLHF. The CDR3 DNA follows: TGTGCCAGCAGCCAACAGGGTGGGACCCTCCACTTT. The chain couples TRBV6-5 to TRBJ1-6; D perhaps matches TRBD1 (6 bases). Trimming removed 6 bases at V and 14 bases at J, with 14 bases between. Germline-derived CDR1 and CDR2 are MNHEY and SVGAGI. The CDR3 has 12 amino acids.

The chain employs TRBV7-2 and TRBJ1-5, with no clear D. The CDR3 has 13 amino acids. V was shortened by 4 bases and J by 4 bases, with 8 bases between the two germline ends. Germline loops: CDR1 SGHTA, CDR2 FQGNSA. The CDR3 loop is CASSSARNQPQHF. For the CDR3, the DNA is TGTGCCAGCAGCTCCGCCAGAAATCAGCCCCAGCATTTT. The entire variable domain, with the rest obtained from reference TRBV7-2 and TRBJ1-5, is as follows: GAGVSQSPSNKVTEKGKDVELRCDPISGHTALYWYRQSLGQGLEFLIYFQGNSAPDKSGLPSDRFSAERTGGSVSTLTIQRTQQEDSAVYLCASSSARNQPQHFGDGTRLSIL.

A note on this clone: Other nucleotide sequences from this sample produce the same CDR3. The DNA for the CDR3 is TGTGCCAGCTTGACAGGCGGAGGAAACACCATATATTTT. It is translated as CASLTGGGNTIYF. This chain connects TRBV7-9 to TRBJ1-3; D possibly corresponds to TRBD1 (6 bases). The CDR3 covers 13 residues. Trimming took off 8 bases at V and 4 bases at J, with 12 bases between the two ends. CDR1 is SEHNR, CDR2 FQNEAQ, per germline (reference sequence).

This chain connects TRBV5-4 to TRBJ2-7; D not certain. The germline V gene has CDR1 SGHNT and CDR2 YYREEE (reference sequence). V dropped 2 bases and J dropped 2 bases, with 8 bases sitting between them. The CDR3 spans 13 residues. The CDR3 reads CASSFRPAYEQYF. In DNA, the CDR3 is TGTGCCAGCAGCTTCCGACCCGCCTACGAGCAGTACTTC.

The V call is TRBV28, the J call TRBJ1-1; D not certain. The V end lost 7 bases, the J end lost 0 bases, and 15 bases lay between the germline ends. The CDR3 length is 15 residues. CDR1 and CDR2 from the germline V gene are MDHEN and SYDVKM. The CDR3 DNA reads TGTGCCAGCACTTCCACAGATGGCTTGAACACTGAAGCTTTCTTT. Protein product: CASTSTDGLNTEAFF.

The rearrangement links TRBV27 to TRBJ2-5, with 9 bases identical to TRBD2. The CDR3 consists of 13 residues. Germline V gives CDR1 MNHEY, CDR2 SMNVEV (reference sequence). With 5 bases clipped from V and 4 bases from J, the junction kept 2 bases outside the gene matches. The CDR3 bases are TGTGCCAGCAGTGTAGCGGGAGCAGAGACCCAGTACTTC. Encoded protein: CASSVAGAETQYF.

This chain connects TRBV6-5 to TRBJ2-1; 9 bases are a match to TRBD2. Unmatched junction bases numbered 5, after V lost 5 bases and J lost 6 bases. This CDR3 spans 14 amino acids. CDR1 is MNHEY, CDR2 SVGAGI, per germline. In DNA, the CDR3 is TGTGCCAGCAGTCCCGGGACTAGCCTCAATGAGCAGTTCTTC. Encoded protein: CASSPGTSLNEQFF.